This T cell receptor (beta chain) is drawn from a study of regulatory T cells in long-lasting Graves disease (dated by TCRdb to about 2021). Looking at the study overall: Newly diagnosed Graves' disease patients had taken antithyroid drugs for less than 3 months. Persistent Graves' disease patients were compared with newly diagnosed Graves' disease patients by peripheral blood TCR sequencing and RNA sequencing. The study was conducted in China and was registered as a clinical trial. A total of 33 samples underwent TCR sequencing, from about 13 patients with persistent Graves' disease and approximately 20 patients with newly diagnosed Graves' disease. General findings and caveats noted by the study authors: The study examined only peripheral blood because the primary lesion, thyroid tissue, could not be accessed. As a limitation, the authors acknowledged that the small sample size may reduce accuracy. Persistent disease showed preferential use of TRBV28, TRBJ1-2 and TRBJ2-5, whereas newly diagnosed disease favored TRBV20-1 and TRBJ2-1. A larger number of public clonotypes was shared among persistent patients (approximately 2,600) than among newly diagnosed patients (approximately 1,000). Sequencing and analysis were limited to the TCR beta chain. Persistent Graves' disease patients showed lower TCR Shannon entropy and fewer highly expanded clones than newly diagnosed patients, suggesting clonal expansion.

Receptor libraries were prepared by multiplex PCR. The sequencer listed for this sample is Illumina HiSeq 4000. iRepertoire HTBI primers and Arm-PCR amplification of CDR3 regions were used to construct TCR beta libraries. Gel purification was performed on PCR products prior to sequencing. Regarding the original processing steps: A total of fewer than 70 TRBV and under 15 TRBJ segments were identified across samples and were used for gene usage analysis of CDR3 amino acid clonotypes. COPE and FqMerger were used to merge filtered high-quality paired reads into contigs. BLAST was used to align contigs to IMGT TRBV, TRBD and TRBJ reference genes, and CDR3 was defined according to IMGT. Highly expanded clones were defined as clonotypes with a frequency above 0.1%. Shannon entropy was used to measure repertoire diversity, and the Gini coefficient was used to measure V-J evenness. A clonotype was considered public if more than one individual shared it. In TCRdb, the public reads were trimmed at Q25 with fastp and aligned with MiXCR, with productive beta chains retained. Each entry merges the rows of one CDR3 protein and shows their most common DNA and genes. Clone size and V and J calls follow TCRdb, not the original study. This sample is represented by about 440,000 distinct CDR3 sequences; about 17% of them were singletons. The ten top clones hold about 10% of the sample.

The sample's time point label, decoded: newly diagnosed GD, antithyroid drugs for less than 3 months. RNA was extracted from PBMCs in TRIzol for both TCR sequencing and RNA sequencing. The diagnosis of Graves' disease followed American Thyroid Association guidelines. The patients came from an endocrinology department in Xi'an, China. Each patient gave about 9.1 milliliters of peripheral blood, collected in an EDTA anticoagulant tube. Ficoll Paque Plus density gradient separation was used to isolate PBMCs, and no additional T cell sorting was done. An Agilent 2100 Bioanalyzer and agarose gel were used to check RNA quality, and a NanoDrop 2000 was used to measure RNA concentration. V and J are trimmed by 6 bases and 0 bases, and the gene matches miss 15 bases of the junction. The CDR3 measures 19 amino acids from cysteine to phenylalanine. Of the read, only the CDR3 DNA is kept; its 57 bases are in frame from base 1.

This clonotype was picked up a small number of times. Its target antigen remains unknown. Qualities for individual bases were not recorded, and no much larger clone is one base off. Separately, the same data were catalogued under a study of T cells in Graves' hyperthyroidism and ophthalmopathy. The second study reports: A patient counted as having stable Graves' hyperthyroidism if no progression to ophthalmopathy occurred over 18 months of follow-up. Hyperthyroidism patients were aged 18 to 65 years and newly diagnosed, with disease duration of less than 2 months. Any patient with an uncontrolled infection, another autoimmune disease, pregnancy or lactation was excluded. Diagnoses were based on clinical symptoms, serum thyroxine and TRAb, thyroid ultrasound and orbital computed tomography. The TCR CDR3 was subjected to a first round of RT-PCR using the HTBI primer set and the Qiagen OneStep RT-PCR kit. Most expanded thyroid clonotypes (frequency above 0.001) were also found in blood, which suggests that blood repertoires may mirror thyroid immune responses. Ophthalmopathy was separated from stable hyperthyroidism by a 13 V-J signature model, with approximately 86% sensitivity and approximately 81% specificity obtained in cross-validation and 80%/75% obtained in testing. In validation, the model predicted progression to ophthalmopathy with approximately 71% sensitivity and about 73% specificity, a median of around six months before onset. TCR V-J signatures able to tell the groups apart were searched for in a discovery cohort of 95 to 100 patients, of whom fewer than 45 had Graves' ophthalmopathy and around 57 had stable Graves' hyperthyroidism. Prospective prediction of ophthalmopathy was tested in an independent validation cohort consisting of fewer than 20 hyperthyroidism patients and 15 to 17 patients who later progressed to ophthalmopathy. For training and testing, the roughly 97 patients in the discovery cohort were randomly divided in a 7:3 ratio. The study also compared thyroid tissue and blood T-cell repertoires from roughly six Graves' hyperthyroidism patients. Following sampling, methimazole starting at 30 mg daily was given to hyperthyroidism patients, and high-dose intravenous methylprednisolone was given to ophthalmopathy patients. Libraries were constructed in a second round of multiplex PCR, after which size selection and purification were carried out. Libraries were sequenced paired-end with 100 bp reads on an Illumina HiSeq2000. SOAPnuke was used to process the raw data, removing reads that contained adapters or uncalled bases, had a mean Phred below 15, or lacked an exact match to the constant primer or identifier. High-quality paired reads were merged using COPE v1.2.5, and each unique nucleotide sequence was defined as a clonotype. MiTCR v1.1 was used to align clonotypes to the IMGT TRBV, TRBD and TRBJ reference segments. Analysis was restricted to V-J combinations with a frequency above 0.0001, which covered 99% to 99.2% of repertoires. The TCS score was defined as F50 (clonal expansion) divided by E x V (chaos), with BLOSUM62-based TCRdist calculated between CDR3 peptides within each V-J. Welch's t-statistics and random forest reduced around 520 V-J features to about 12, which were used in a naive Bayes classifier (R e1071). No statistical method was used to set the sample size in advance, and investigators knew the group allocation. The paper reports TCR Vbeta CDR3 sequencing of 130 to 150 peripheral blood samples: around 41 ophthalmopathy, 75 to 80 hyperthyroidism and 17 progressor patients.

The sequenced sample was peripheral blood mononuclear cells (PBMCs), obtained at new diagnosis, from a patient treated with antithyroid drugs. The source of this sequence is a woman aged 30 to 39 with Graves disease. Donor details come from another sample of the same person, matched by shared clones. The chain is encoded by TRBV12-3 or TRBV12-4 joined to TRBJ2-4; TRBD1 aligns with 9 central bases. This receptor has the CDR3 CASRPSGQGATLAKNIQYF. The DNA is TGTGCCAGCAGGCCATCGGGACAGGGTGCCACTCTAGCCAAAAACATTCAGTACTTC.